This entry lists 9 T cell receptor beta chains sequenced from one sample in a study of T cells in Graves' hyperthyroidism and ophthalmopathy. Amplified TCR beta CDR3 regions derived from RNA transcripts. The HTBI primer set drove a first-round RT-PCR of the TCR CDR3. MiXCR was run by TCRdb on the multiplex PCR reads, yielding one entry per CDR3 protein. Among about 530,000 distinct CDR3 sequences, about 15% were seen once, and the ten largest hold roughly 18%. Sequencing was done on a sample of blood. The receptors were sampled from a woman aged 18-35 years with Graves' ophthalmopathy.

Concerning this clonotype itself: A much larger clonotype is one base distant, so this may be a read error. CDR3 sequence (DNA): TGCAGCGTTGAAGGGGACTCGAACACCGGGGAGCCGTTTTTT. Amino acids: CSVEGDSNTGEPFF. The rearrangement links TRBV29-1 to TRBJ2-2; D perhaps matches TRBD2 (6 bases). The CDR3 covers 14 residues. Germline V gives CDR1 SQVTM, CDR2 ANQGSEA.

This clonotype has more than one count but fewer than ten. This rearrangement joins TRBV19 to TRBJ1-5; no firm D call. With 4 bases removed from V and 0 bases from J, the gap between germline ends came to 13 bases. Germline V lookup: CDR1 LNHDA, CDR2 SQIVND (reference sequence). The CDR3 totals 16 residues. The CDR3 protein is CASSTEGRFSNQPQHF. DNA for the CDR3: TGTGCCAGTAGTACCGAAGGACGGTTTAGCAATCAGCCCCAGCATTTT.

There are many counts of this clonotype. The rearrangement joins TRBV7-2 to TRBJ2-7; D is ambiguous. Germline assignment: CDR1 SGHTA and CDR2 FQGNSA. V was cut by 1 base and J by 5 bases, with 15 bases left in between. This CDR3 is built from 15 residues. The CDR3 here is CASSLGPYVSNEQYF. CDR3 nucleotides: TGTGCCAGCAGCTTAGGCCCTTACGTCTCGAACGAGCAGTACTTC.

Ten or more counts support this clonotype. The chain joins TRBV27 to TRBJ2-7, with 7 nucleotides matching TRBD1. This CDR3 has 16 amino acids. The V gene's germline CDR1 is MNHEY and CDR2 SMNVEV (reference sequence). The junction had 14 bases not matched to a gene; V was cut back by 5 bases and J by 4 bases. CDR3 sequence (DNA): TGTGCCAGCAGTCACCTCACCGCAGGGGGTGGGTACGAGCAGTACTTC. Amino acids: CASSHLTAGGGYEQYF.

This clonotype has ten or more counts. CDR3 nucleotides: TGCGCCAGCAGCTCAGGGGACAGGGGGGTGAGTGAAGCTTTCTTT. Protein sequence: CASSSGDRGVSEAFF. J is TRBJ1-1 and V is TRBV5-1; 11 positions match TRBD1. Germline assignment: CDR1 SGHRS and CDR2 YFSETQ. The CDR3 has 15 residues. V dropped 3 bases and J dropped 7; count of bases not matched to a gene: 8.

This clonotype showed up just a few times. The chain joins TRBV19 to TRBJ2-1; a weak D match, TRBD1 (5 bases). Trimming left V 3 bases short and J 4 bases short, with 13 bases between. The CDR3 is made up of 15 amino acids. Germline V gene sequence: CDR1 LNHDA, CDR2 SQIVND (reference sequence). The CDR3 DNA reads as TGTGCCAGTAGTATGCGCAGGGAACCGTACAATGAGCAGTTCTTC. Encoded protein: CASSMRREPYNEQFF.

This chain connects TRBV20-1 to TRBJ2-6; 9 bases map to TRBD1. The CDR3 is 17 residues long. Germline V CDR1 and CDR2: DFQATT, SNEGSKA (reference sequence). V lost 1 base, J lost 0 bases, and 4 bases stayed unmatched. The CDR3 is CSARGDRGNSGANVLTF. The CDR3 DNA reads as TGCAGTGCTAGAGGAGACAGGGGGAACTCTGGGGCCAACGTCCTGACTTTC.

There are many counts of this clonotype. This sequence joins TRBV29-1 and TRBJ2-3; tentative D call: TRBD2 (6 bases). Germline CDR1 is SQVTM and CDR2 is ANQGSEA. Trimming removed 2 bases at V and 1 base at J, with 22 bases between. The CDR3 spans 18 residues. The CDR3 DNA sequence: TGCAGCGTTGAACTGACTAGTAAGAGGGTATCCCGCACAGATACGCAGTATTTT. The encoded protein is CSVELTSKRVSRTDTQYF.

This chain joins TRBV19 and TRBJ1-4, with TRBD1 identical over 8 bases. J lost 7 bases, V lost 4 bases, and 8 bases had no gene match. Per the germline V gene, CDR1 is LNHDA and CDR2 is SQIVND (reference sequence). This CDR3 contains 15 residues. The DNA for the CDR3 is TGTGCCAGTAGTAATACCGGACAGGGTACTGAAAAACTGTTTTTT. As protein: CASSNTGQGTEKLFF.